These 21 T cell receptor beta chains were sequenced from one sample in a study of early T cells in non-severe SARS-CoV-2 infection (dated by TCRdb to about 2021). Library preparation employed 5' RACE. The sequencer was a NextSeq 500. In TCRdb, the public reads were trimmed at Q25 with fastp and aligned with MiXCR, with productive beta chains retained. CDR3 protein sequences are deduplicated, and each keeps its most common genes and DNA. The table for this sample lists 34,000 or so distinct CDR3 sequences; over 8.5% of them were counted only once. About 12% of the sample is taken by the ten largest. Sequenced: whole blood. Receptors originate from an adult who was a healthcare worker with PCR-confirmed SARS-CoV-2 infection or an uninfected control (not recorded which).

This clonotype is medium-sized in the sample. The rearrangement uses TRBV18 and TRBJ2-1; 8 bases fit TRBD1. V was clipped by 6 bases and J by 7 bases; unmatched bases: 11. Per germline, CDR1 KGHSH and CDR2 LQKENI. The CDR3 spans 15 residues. CDR3 nucleotides: TGTGCCAGCTCCCAGGGGGCCGGGGGAGAGAATGAGCAGTTCTTC. Translating it yields CASSQGAGGENEQFF.

DNA of the CDR3: TGCGCCAGCAGCACCGGGACAGGCTTAGCCAAAAACATTCAGTACTTC. Translated, it gives CASSTGTGLAKNIQYF. V usage is TRBV5-1 and J usage is TRBJ2-4, with 8 nucleotides matching TRBD1. The CDR3 loop spans 16 amino acids. V shed 4 bases and J 0 bases; nucleotides not matched to a gene: 6. Per the germline V gene, CDR1 is SGHRS and CDR2 is YFSETQ. Filled out from reference TRBV5-1 and TRBJ2-4, the complete variable domain reads KAGVTQTPRYLIKTRGQQVTLSCSPISGHRSVSWYQQTPGQGLQFLFEYFSETQRNKGNFPGRFSGRQFSNSRSEMNVSTLELGDSALYLCASSTGTGLAKNIQYFGAGTRLSVL.

By frequency in the sample, this clonotype is medium-sized. This chain uses TRBV4-2 with TRBJ2-7; possible D gene TRBD2, 6 bases. Trimming left V 2 bases short and J 3 bases short, with 14 bases between. Germline V lookup: CDR1 LGHNA, CDR2 YNFKEQ. CDR3 length: 15 residues. CDR3 sequence reads: CASSQRDSGGYEQYF. The CDR3 DNA sequence: TGTGCCAGCAGCCAACGGGACTCCGGCGGCTACGAGCAGTACTTC.

This clonotype was recorded at least ten times. This rearrangement joins TRBV5-1 to TRBJ1-5; D remains ambiguous. This CDR3 is built from 14 residues. CDR1 SGHRS and CDR2 YFSETQ come from the germline V gene. Between the trimmed V and J ends, which lost 0 bases and 3 bases, there was a span of 7 bases. CDR3 sequence: CASSLEGSNQPQHF. The DNA for the CDR3 is TGCGCCAGCAGCTTGGAGGGATCCAATCAGCCCCAGCATTTT.

There are a few counts of this clonotype. The chain couples TRBV5-6 to TRBJ1-4; a possible D gene is TRBD1 (5 bases). The CDR3 is 18 amino acids. In germline, CDR1 is SGHDT, CDR2 YYEEEE. Trimming pared 1 base from V and 0 bases from J, leaving 16 bases between. The DNA of the CDR3 is TGTGCCAGCAGCTTGCGGGGCCCTTTCGACGCAACTAATGAAAAACTGTTTTTT. Residues: CASSLRGPFDATNEKLFF.

In its sample, this clonotype was seen a few times. An end of the junction does not agree with germline; a read error may underlie this. This chain links TRBV7-3 with TRBJ1-1, with TRBD1 matching 7 bases. Germline CDR1 SGHTA, CDR2 FQGTGA. The CDR3 contains 14 residues. The CDR3 DNA reads as TGTGCCAGCAGCCCACAGGGGTCGAACACTGAAGTTTTCTTT. It encodes CASSPQGSNTEVFF.

In its sample, this clonotype was seen many times. The rearrangement joins TRBV20-1 to TRBJ2-5; 9 bases are shared with TRBD2. The germline V gene has CDR1 DFQATT and CDR2 SNEGSKA (reference sequence). CDR3 length equals 14 residues. Trimming cost V 6 bases and J 0 bases; bases outside gene matches: 5. The CDR3 protein is CSAFSGGNQETQYF. As DNA, the CDR3 is TGCAGTGCCTTTAGCGGGGGAAACCAAGAGACCCAGTACTTC.

This clonotype was detected ten times or more. The CDR3 here is CASSSLAGGSSYNEQFF. DNA of the CDR3: TGTGCCAGCAGCTCATTAGCGGGGGGGAGCTCCTACAATGAGCAGTTCTTC. The J gene is TRBJ2-1, the V gene TRBV11-3; 11 bases line up with TRBD2. The CDR3 runs to 17 residues. Germline V gene sequence: CDR1 SGHNT, CDR2 YENEEA. Trimming removed 4 bases from V and 0 bases from J; junction bases left unmatched: 5.

This sequence joins TRBV6-2 or TRBV6-3 and TRBJ2-5, with unresolved D. The V gene's germline CDR1 is MNHEY and CDR2 SVGEGT. Trimming shortened V by 7 bases and J by 4 bases, and 10 bases separated the two germline ends. CDR3 length: 12 amino acids. The CDR3 DNA reads as TGTGCCAGCAAGCTTCGTTCAGAGACCCAGTACTTC. It translates to CASKLRSETQYF.

This clonotype was detected only a few times. V gene TRBV7-2 combines with J gene TRBJ1-2, with 8 bases aligning to TRBD1. There are 14 residues in the CDR3. J lost 2 bases, V lost 5 bases, and 4 bases had no gene match. Germline loops: CDR1 SGHTA, CDR2 FQGNSA. The CDR3: CASSIRQGNYGYTF. CDR3 in DNA: TGTGCCAGCAGCATCAGACAGGGGAACTATGGCTACACCTTC.

The chain uses TRBV5-1 and TRBJ2-4; TRBD1 agrees at 8 bases. This CDR3 is 13 amino acids long. Germline-derived CDR1 and CDR2 are SGHRS and YFSETQ. Trimming took 2 bases from V and 10 from J; bases not matched to a gene: 5. The CDR3 here is CASSFGQGLIQYF. The CDR3 bases are TGCGCCAGCAGCTTCGGACAGGGCCTAATTCAGTACTTC.

This clonotype appeared a few times. The J gene is TRBJ2-2, the V gene TRBV11-3; D might be TRBD1 (5 bases). V was clipped by 5 bases and J by 1 base, with 8 bases between them. This CDR3 contains 14 residues. The germline CDR1 and CDR2 sequences are SGHNT and YENEEA. CDR3 protein: CASSPGQNTGELFF. The CDR3 nucleotides are TGTGCCAGCAGCCCAGGACAGAACACCGGGGAGCTGTTTTTT.

In its sample, this clonotype was seen a few times. The chain carries TRBV30 and TRBJ1-1; D unresolved. Germline V gene sequence: CDR1 GTSNPN, CDR2 SVGIG (reference sequence). The CDR3 runs 13 residues. The V end lost 3 bases, the J end lost 4 bases, and 12 bases lay between the germline ends. As DNA, the CDR3 is TGTGCCTGGAGCCCGTGGGTGAGCACTGAAGCTTTCTTT. It encodes CAWSPWVSTEAFF. The full variable domain, its missing parts supplied by reference TRBV30 and TRBJ1-1, is SQTIHQWPATLVQPVGSPLSLECTVEGTSNPNLYWYRQAAGRGLQLLFYSVGIGQISSEVPQNLSASRPQDRQFILSSKKLLLSDSGFYLCAWSPWVSTEAFFGQGTRLTVV.

This clonotype was seen repeatedly, ten times or more. The genes are TRBV5-6 and TRBJ2-5, with D unresolved. This CDR3 comprises 16 residues. Trimming removed 0 bases at V and 5 bases at J, with 17 bases between. Germline assignment: CDR1 SGHDT and CDR2 YYEEEE. The CDR3 DNA follows: TGTGCCAGCAGCTTGGGTTCGGGTCTTCGAGCGGAGACCCAGTACTTC. It encodes CASSLGSGLRAETQYF. The entire variable domain, with the rest obtained from reference TRBV5-6 and TRBJ2-5, is as follows: DAGVTQSPTHLIKTRGQQVTLRCSPKSGHDTVSWYQQALGQGPQFIFQYYEEEERQRGNFPDRFSGHQFPNYSSELNVNALLLGDSALYLCASSLGSGLRAETQYFGPGTRLLVL.

This clonotype was seen many times. This sequence joins TRBV7-2 and TRBJ2-6, with D possibly TRBD2 on 5 matching bases. Looked up from germline, CDR1 is SGHTA and CDR2 is FQGNSA. The CDR3 sequence is 18 residues long. The V and J ends lost 5 bases and 0 bases respectively, with 17 bases between them. Here the CDR3 reads CASSPPRTRISGANVLTF. The CDR3 region has the DNA TGTGCCAGCAGCCCACCAAGGACTCGGATCTCTGGGGCCAACGTCCTGACTTTC.

The table lists this clonotype with many counts. In DNA, the CDR3 is TGTGCCAGCAGTTCGCTGGGTGGGGGGCCCGGGACCCAGTACTTC. Translated, it gives CASSSLGGGPGTQYF. The chain is built from TRBV6-1 and TRBJ2-5; the D call may be TRBD1 or TRBD2 (6 bases each). The CDR3 covers 15 residues. CDR1 is MNHNS, CDR2 SASEGT, per germline. Trimming shortened V by 5 bases and J by 7 bases, and 20 bases separated the two germline ends.

V gene TRBV20-1 combines with J gene TRBJ2-5; 8 nucleotides line up with TRBD1. The CDR3 is 16 residues long. V was clipped by 2 bases and J by 2 bases; unmatched bases: 10. Germline V gene sequence: CDR1 DFQATT, CDR2 SNEGSKA (reference sequence). CDR3 sequence reads: CSARPIPGQAQETQYF. The CDR3 region has the DNA TGCAGTGCTAGACCGATCCCGGGACAGGCTCAAGAGACCCAGTACTTC.

This clonotype was counted between two and nine times. The J gene is TRBJ2-1, the V gene TRBV2, with 8 bases identical to TRBD2. The CDR3 has 14 residues. The germline gives CDR1 SNHLY, CDR2 FYNNEI. Trimming removed 7 bases from V and 9 bases from J; junction bases left unmatched: 11. The CDR3 sequence: CASNHGERGTEQFF. The CDR3 coding sequence is TGTGCCAGCAATCACGGCGAGCGGGGGACTGAGCAGTTCTTC.

This clonotype is deemed medium-sized (0.01 to 0.1%). The rearrangement uses TRBV7-2 and TRBJ2-7, with a possible D match to TRBD1 (7 bases). The CDR3 consists of 15 residues. V was shortened by 1 base and J by 7 bases, with 17 bases between the two germline ends. Germline CDR1 reads SGHTA; CDR2 reads FQGNSA. CDR3 sequence reads: CASSLEGGRGREQYF. CDR3 nucleotides: TGTGCCAGCAGCTTAGAGGGCGGCAGGGGGAGGGAGCAGTACTTC.

The chain combines TRBV7-8 with TRBJ1-1; TRBD1 aligns across 7 bases. Germline values: CDR1 SGHVS, CDR2 FQNEAQ. The CDR3 extends over 15 amino acids. V lost 5 bases to trimming and J lost 2 bases; unmatched junction nucleotides: 8. This chain's CDR3 is CASSLTGQSNTEAFF. The DNA for the CDR3 is TGTGCCAGCAGCCTTACGGGACAGAGTAACACTGAAGCTTTCTTT.

This clonotype was observed at least ten times. The CDR3 coding sequence is TGTGCCAGCAGTGAGGAAACAGGGGGTACTGAAAAACTGTTTTTT. This sequence encodes CASSEETGGTEKLFF. The rearrangement uses TRBV2 and TRBJ1-4; TRBD1 matches 8 bases. Germline V gene sequence: CDR1 SNHLY, CDR2 FYNNEI. The CDR3 runs 15 residues. The junction had 7 bases not matched to a gene; V was cut back by 3 bases and J by 7 bases.